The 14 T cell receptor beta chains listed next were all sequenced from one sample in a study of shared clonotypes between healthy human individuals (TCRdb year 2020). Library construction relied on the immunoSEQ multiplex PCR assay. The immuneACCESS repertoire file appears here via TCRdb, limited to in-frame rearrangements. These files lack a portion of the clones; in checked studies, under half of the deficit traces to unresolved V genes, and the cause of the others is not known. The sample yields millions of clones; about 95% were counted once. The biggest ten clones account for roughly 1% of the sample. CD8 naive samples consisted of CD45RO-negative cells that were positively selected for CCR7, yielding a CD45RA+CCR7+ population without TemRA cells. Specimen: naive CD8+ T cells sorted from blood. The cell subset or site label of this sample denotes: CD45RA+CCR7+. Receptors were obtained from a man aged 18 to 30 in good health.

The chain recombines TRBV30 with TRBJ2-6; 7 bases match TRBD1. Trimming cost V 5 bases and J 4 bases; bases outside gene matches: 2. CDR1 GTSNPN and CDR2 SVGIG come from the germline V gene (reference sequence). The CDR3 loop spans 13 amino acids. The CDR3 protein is CAWQGVGANVLTF. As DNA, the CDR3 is TGTGCCTGGCAGGGGGTAGGGGCCAACGTCCTGACTTTC.

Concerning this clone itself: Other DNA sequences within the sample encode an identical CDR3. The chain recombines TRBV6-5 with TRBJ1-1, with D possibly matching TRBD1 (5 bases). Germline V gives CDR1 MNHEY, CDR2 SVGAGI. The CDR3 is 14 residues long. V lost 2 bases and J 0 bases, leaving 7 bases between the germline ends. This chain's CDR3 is CASSYQGMNTEAFF. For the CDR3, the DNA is TGTGCCAGCAGTTACCAGGGAATGAACACTGAAGCTTTCTTT.

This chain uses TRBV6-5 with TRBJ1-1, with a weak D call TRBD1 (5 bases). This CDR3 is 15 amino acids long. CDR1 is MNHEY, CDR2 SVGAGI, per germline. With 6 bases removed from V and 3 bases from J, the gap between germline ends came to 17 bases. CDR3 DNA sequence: TGTGCCAGCAGCTACGATGGGGACTGGGACACTGAAGCTTTCTTT. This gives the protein CASSYDGDWDTEAFF.

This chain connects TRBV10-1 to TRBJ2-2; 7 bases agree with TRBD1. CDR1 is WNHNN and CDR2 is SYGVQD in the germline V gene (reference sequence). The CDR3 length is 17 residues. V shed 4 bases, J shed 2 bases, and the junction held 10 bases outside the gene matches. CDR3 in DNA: TGCGCCAGCAGTGGTCCGGGACAGCTACCTAACACCGGGGAGCTGTTTTTT. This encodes CASSGPGQLPNTGELFF.

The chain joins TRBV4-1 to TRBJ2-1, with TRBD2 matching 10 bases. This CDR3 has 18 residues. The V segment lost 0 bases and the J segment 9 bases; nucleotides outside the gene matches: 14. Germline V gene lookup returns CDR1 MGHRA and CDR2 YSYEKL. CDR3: CASSQDWLAGATEGEQFF. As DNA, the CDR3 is TGCGCCAGCAGCCAAGATTGGCTAGCGGGGGCCACAGAGGGTGAGCAGTTCTTC.

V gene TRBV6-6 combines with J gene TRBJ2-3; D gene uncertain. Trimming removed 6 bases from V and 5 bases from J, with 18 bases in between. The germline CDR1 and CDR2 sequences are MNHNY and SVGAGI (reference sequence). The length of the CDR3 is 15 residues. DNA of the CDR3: TGTGCCAGCAGACCTATACTACCCCGGTTAGATACGCAGTATTTT. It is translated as CASRPILPRLDTQYF.

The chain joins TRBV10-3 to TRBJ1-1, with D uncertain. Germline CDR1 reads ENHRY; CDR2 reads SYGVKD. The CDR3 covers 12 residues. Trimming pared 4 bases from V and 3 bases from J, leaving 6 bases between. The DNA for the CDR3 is TGTGCCATCAGTGCTGAGGACACTGAAGCTTTCTTT. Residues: CAISAEDTEAFF.

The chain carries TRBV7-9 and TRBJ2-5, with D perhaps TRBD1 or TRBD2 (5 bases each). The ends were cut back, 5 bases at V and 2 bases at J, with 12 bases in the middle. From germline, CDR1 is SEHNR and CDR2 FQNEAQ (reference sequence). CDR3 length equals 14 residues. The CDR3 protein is CASSRRDGQETQYF. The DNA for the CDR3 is TGTGCCAGCAGCCGCCGGGACGGACAAGAGACCCAGTACTTC.

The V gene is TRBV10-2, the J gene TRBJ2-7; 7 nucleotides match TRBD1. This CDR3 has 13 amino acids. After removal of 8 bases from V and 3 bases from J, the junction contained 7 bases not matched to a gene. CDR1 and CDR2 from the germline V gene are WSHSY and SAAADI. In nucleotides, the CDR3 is TGCGCCAGCGAACACGGGACAGACTACGAGCAGTACTTC. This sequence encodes CASEHGTDYEQYF.

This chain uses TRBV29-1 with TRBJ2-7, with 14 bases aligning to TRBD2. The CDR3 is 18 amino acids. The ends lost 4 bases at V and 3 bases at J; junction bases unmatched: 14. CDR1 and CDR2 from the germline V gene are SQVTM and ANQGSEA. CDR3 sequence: CSVVTGLAGAVGSYEQYF. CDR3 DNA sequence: TGCAGCGTTGTAACGGGACTAGCGGGAGCAGTGGGGAGCTACGAGCAGTACTTC.

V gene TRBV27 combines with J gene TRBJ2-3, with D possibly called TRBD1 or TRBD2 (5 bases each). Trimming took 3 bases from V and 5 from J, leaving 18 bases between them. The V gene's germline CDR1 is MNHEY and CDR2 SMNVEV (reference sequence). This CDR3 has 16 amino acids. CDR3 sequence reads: CASSLWGPSAGDTQYF. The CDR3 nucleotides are TGTGCCAGCAGTTTGTGGGGACCCTCTGCAGGAGATACGCAGTATTTT.

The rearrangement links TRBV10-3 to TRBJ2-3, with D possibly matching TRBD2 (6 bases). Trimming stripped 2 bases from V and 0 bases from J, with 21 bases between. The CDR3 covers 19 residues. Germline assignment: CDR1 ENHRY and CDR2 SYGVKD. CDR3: CAISEPTSGTPTSTDTQYF. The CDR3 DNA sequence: TGTGCCATCAGTGAGCCAACCTCCGGGACTCCGACCAGCACAGATACGCAGTATTTT.

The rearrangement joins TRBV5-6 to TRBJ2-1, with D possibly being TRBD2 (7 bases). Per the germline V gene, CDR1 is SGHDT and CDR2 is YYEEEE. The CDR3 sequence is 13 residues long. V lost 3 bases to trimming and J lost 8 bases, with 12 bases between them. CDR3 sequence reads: CASSSWRGHEQFF. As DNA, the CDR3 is TGTGCCAGCAGCTCTTGGCGGGGGCATGAGCAGTTCTTC.

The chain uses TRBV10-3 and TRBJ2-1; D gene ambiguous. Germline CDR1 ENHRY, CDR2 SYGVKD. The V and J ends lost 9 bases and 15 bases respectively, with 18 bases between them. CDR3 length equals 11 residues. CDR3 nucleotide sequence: TGTGCCATTATCCCGGGCCCCTGGAGGTTCTTC. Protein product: CAIIPGPWRFF.